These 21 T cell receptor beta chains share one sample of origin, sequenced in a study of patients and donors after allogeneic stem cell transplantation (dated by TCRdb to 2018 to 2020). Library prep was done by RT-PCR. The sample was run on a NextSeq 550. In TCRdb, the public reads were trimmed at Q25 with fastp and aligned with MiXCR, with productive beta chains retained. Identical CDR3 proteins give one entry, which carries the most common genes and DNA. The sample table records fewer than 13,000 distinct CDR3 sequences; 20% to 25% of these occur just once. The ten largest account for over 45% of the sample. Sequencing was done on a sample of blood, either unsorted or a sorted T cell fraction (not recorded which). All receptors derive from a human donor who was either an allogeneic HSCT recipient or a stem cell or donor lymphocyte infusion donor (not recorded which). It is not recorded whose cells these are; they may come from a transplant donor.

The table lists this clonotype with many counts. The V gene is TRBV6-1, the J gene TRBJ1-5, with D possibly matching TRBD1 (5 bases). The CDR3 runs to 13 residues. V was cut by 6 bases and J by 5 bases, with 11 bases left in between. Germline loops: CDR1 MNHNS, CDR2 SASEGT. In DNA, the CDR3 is TGTGCCAGCAGCCGACAGCCTGATCAGCCCCAGCATTTT. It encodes CASSRQPDQPQHF.

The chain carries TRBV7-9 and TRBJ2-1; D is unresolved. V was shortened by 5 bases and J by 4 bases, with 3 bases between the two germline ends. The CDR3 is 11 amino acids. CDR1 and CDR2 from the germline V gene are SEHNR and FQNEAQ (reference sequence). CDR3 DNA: TGTGCCAGCAGCCGGTACAATGAGCAGTTCTTC. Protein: CASSRYNEQFF.

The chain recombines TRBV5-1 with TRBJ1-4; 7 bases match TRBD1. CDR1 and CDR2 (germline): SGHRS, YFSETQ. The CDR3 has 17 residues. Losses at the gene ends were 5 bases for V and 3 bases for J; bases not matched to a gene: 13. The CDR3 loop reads CASRQGTAHLANEKLFF. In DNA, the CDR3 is TGCGCCAGCAGACAGGGGACAGCTCATTTGGCTAATGAAAAACTGTTTTTT.

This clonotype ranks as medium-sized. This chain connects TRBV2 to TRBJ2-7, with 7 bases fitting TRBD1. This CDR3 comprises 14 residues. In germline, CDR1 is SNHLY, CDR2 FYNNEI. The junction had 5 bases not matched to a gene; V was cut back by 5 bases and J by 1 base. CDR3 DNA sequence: TGTGCCAGCAGTTCCGGGACAGAGTCCTACGAGCAGTACTTC. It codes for CASSSGTESYEQYF.

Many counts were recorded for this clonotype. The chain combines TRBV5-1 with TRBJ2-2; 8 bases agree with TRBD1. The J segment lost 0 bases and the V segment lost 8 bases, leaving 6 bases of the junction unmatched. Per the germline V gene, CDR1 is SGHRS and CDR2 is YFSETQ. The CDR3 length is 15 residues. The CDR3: CASDPGGANTGELFF. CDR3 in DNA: TGCGCCAGTGATCCAGGGGGCGCGAACACCGGGGAGCTGTTTTTT.

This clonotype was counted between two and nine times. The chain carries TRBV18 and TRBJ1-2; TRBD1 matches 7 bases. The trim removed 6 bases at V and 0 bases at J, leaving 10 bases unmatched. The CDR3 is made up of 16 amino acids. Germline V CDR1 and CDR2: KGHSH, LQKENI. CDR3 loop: CASSPLDRATNYGYTF. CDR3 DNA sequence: TGTGCCAGCTCGCCCTTAGACAGGGCCACTAACTATGGCTACACCTTC.

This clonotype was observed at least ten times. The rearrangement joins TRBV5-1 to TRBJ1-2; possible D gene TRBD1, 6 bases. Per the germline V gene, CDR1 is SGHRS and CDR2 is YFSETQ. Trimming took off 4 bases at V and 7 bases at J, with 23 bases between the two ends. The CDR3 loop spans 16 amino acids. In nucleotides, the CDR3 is TGCGCCAGCAGCCCAGCTCTCTTCGACAGGCTTGGTGGCTACACCTTC. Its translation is CASSPALFDRLGGYTF.

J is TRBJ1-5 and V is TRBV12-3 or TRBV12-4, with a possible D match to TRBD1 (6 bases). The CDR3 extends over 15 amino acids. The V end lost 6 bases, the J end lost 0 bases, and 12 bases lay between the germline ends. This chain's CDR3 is CASSPTGTSNQPQHF. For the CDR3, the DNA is TGTGCCAGCAGCCCCACAGGGACTAGCAATCAGCCCCAGCATTTT.

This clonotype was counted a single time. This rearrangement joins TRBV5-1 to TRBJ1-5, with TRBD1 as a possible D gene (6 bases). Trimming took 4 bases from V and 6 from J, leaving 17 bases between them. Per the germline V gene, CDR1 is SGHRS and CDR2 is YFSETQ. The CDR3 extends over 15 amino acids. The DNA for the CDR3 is TGCGCCAGCAGCCCGGGGCAGGGAGGGGGTCAGCCCCAGCATTTT. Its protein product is CASSPGQGGGQPQHF.

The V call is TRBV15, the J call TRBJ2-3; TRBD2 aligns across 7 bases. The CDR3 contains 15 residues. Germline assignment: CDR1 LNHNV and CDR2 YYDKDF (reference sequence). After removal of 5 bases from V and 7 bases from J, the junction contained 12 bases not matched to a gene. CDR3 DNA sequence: TGTGCCACCAGCCCAAGAATGGGGGGGGGATATACGCAGTATTTT. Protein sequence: CATSPRMGGGYTQYF.

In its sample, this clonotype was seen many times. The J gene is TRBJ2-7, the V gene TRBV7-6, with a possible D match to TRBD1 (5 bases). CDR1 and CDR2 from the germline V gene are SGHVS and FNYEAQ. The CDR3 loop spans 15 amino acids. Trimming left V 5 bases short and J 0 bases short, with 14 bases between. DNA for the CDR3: TGTGCCAGCAGCCCACCTTTTAGGGGCTCCTACGAGCAGTACTTC. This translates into CASSPPFRGSYEQYF. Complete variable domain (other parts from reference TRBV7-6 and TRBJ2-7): GAGVSQSPRYKVTKRGQDVALRCDPISGHVSLYWYRQALGQGPEFLTYFNYEAQQDKSGLPNDRFSAERPEGSISTLTIQRTEQRDSAMYRCASSPPFRGSYEQYFGPGTRLTVT.

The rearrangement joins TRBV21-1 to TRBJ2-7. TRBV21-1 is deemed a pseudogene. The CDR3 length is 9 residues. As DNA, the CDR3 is TGTTCGGGTGCCTACGAGCAGTACTTC. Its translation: CSGAYEQYF.

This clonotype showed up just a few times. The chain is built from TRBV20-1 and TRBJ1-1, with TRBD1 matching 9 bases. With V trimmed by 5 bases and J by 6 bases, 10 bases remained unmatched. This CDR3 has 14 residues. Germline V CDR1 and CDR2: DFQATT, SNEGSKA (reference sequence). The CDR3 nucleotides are TGCAGTGCTGCCCGGGACAGGGCTCGTGCTGAAGCTTTCTTT. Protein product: CSAARDRARAEAFF.

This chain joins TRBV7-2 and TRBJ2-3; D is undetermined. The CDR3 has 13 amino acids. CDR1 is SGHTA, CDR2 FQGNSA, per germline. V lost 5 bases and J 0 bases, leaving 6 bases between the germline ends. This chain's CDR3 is CASSVDSTDTQYF. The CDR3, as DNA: TGTGCCAGCAGCGTAGACAGCACAGATACGCAGTATTTT.

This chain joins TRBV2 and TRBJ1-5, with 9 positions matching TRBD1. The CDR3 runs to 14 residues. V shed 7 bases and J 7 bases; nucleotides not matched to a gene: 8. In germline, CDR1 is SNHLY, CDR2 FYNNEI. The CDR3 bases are TGTGCCAGCACCGGGACAGGGTCCCGGCAGCCCCAGCATTTT. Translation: CASTGTGSRQPQHF.

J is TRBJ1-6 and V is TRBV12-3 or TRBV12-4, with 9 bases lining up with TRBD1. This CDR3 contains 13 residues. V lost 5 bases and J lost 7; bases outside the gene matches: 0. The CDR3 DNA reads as TGTGCCAGCAGTGGGACAGGGAATTCACCCCTCCACTTT. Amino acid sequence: CASSGTGNSPLHF.

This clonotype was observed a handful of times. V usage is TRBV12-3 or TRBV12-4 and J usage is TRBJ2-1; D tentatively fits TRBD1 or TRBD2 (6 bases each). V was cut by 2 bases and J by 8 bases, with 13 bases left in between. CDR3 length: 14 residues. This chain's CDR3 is CASSLTGGRYEQFF. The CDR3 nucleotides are TGTGCCAGCAGTTTAACCGGGGGCAGGTATGAGCAGTTCTTC.

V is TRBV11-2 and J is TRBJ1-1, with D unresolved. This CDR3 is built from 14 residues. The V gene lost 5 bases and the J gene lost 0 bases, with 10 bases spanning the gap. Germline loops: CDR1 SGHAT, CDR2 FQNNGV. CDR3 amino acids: CASSPDRMNTEAFF. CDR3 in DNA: TGTGCCAGCAGCCCGGACCGAATGAACACTGAAGCTTTCTTT.

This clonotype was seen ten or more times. The CDR3 is CASSLVRYEKLFF. The CDR3 nucleotides read TGTGCCAGCAGTTTAGTTCGGTATGAAAAACTGTTTTTT. This rearrangement joins TRBV6-5 to TRBJ1-4, with D unresolved. The CDR3 is made up of 13 amino acids. V was shortened by 4 bases and J by 6 bases, with 9 bases between the two germline ends. Per germline, CDR1 MNHEY and CDR2 SVGAGI.

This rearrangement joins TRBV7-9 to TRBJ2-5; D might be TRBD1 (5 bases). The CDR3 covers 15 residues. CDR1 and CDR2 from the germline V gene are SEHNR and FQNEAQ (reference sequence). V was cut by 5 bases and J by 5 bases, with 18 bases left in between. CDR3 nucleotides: TGTGCCAGCAGCCGACAGCAGTCAACTTGGGAGACCCAGTACTTC. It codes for CASSRQQSTWETQYF.

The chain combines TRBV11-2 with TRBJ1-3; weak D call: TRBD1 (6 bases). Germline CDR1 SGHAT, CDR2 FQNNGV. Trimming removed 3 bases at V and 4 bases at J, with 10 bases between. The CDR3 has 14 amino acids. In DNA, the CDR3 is TGTGCCAGCAGCTTGCAGGGGCTAGGAAACACCATATATTTT. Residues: CASSLQGLGNTIYF.